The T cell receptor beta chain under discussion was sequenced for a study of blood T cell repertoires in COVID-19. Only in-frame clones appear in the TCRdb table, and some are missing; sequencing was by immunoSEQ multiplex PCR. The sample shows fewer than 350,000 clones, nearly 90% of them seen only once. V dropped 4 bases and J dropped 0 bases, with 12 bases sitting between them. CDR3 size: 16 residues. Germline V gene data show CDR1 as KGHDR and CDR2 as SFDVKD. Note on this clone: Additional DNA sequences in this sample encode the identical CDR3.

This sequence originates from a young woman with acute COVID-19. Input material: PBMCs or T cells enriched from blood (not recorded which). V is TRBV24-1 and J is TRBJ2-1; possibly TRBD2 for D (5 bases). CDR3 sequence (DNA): TGTGCCACCAGTGACCCCTCTGGGAGCTCCTACAATGAGCAGTTCTTC. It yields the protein CATSDPSGSSYNEQFF.